The 20 T cell receptor beta chains presented below share a single source sample, sequenced in a study of beta chain features in type 1 diabetes (dated by TCRdb to the late 2010s). The research as a whole found: A moderate but significant shortening of TCRB CDR3 length was observed in type 1 diabetes patients in all four CD4+ subsets.

Library preparation was by the immunoSEQ multiplex PCR assay. All of the isolated RNA was reverse transcribed with the High Capacity cDNA Reverse Transcription Kit, so expressed TCRB transcripts were sequenced. Imported from immuneACCESS, the table was reduced by TCRdb to in-frame sequences with V and J called. These copies leave out some clones; in studies compared against another copy, an unresolved V gene accounts for under half, and the cause of the remainder is not known. Across this sample there are approximately 260,000 clones, with approximately 24% seen only once. The ten top clones hold about 0.012% of the sample. Their specific antigens are unknown. The sequenced sample was naive CD4+ T cells from blood. The cell subset or site label here, explained by the study, means: true naive CD4+ T cells. The source is a woman in her 30s with type 1 diabetes.

There are a few counts of this clone. The chain links TRBV4-2 to TRBJ2-6, with D possibly TRBD1 on 6 matching bases. Per the germline V gene, CDR1 is LGHNA and CDR2 is YNFKEQ. CDR3 length: 20 amino acids. Trimming pared 4 bases from V and 0 bases from J, leaving 22 bases between. The CDR3 spells CASSPTLVTGIYSGANVLTF. The CDR3 bases are TGTGCCAGCAGCCCGACCCTCGTTACAGGGATATACTCTGGGGCCAACGTCCTGACTTTC.

There are a few counts of this clone. V gene TRBV20-1 combines with J gene TRBJ1-1; 7 nucleotides align to TRBD1. Germline V gene sequence: CDR1 DFQATT, CDR2 SNEGSKA (reference sequence). The CDR3 spans 10 residues. CDR3 sequence reads: CIAGGTEAFF. CDR3 coding DNA: TGCATTGCAGGGGGCACTGAAGCTTTCTTT.

The table lists this clone with a few counts. This same CDR3 is encoded by further DNA sequences in the sample. V usage is TRBV30 and J usage is TRBJ2-5; no firm D call. Germline CDR1 and CDR2: GTSNPN and SVGIG (reference sequence). The germline V and J ends were trimmed by 5 bases and 4 bases, with 5 bases remaining between them. This CDR3 contains 10 residues. CDR3 protein: CAWGGETQYF. The CDR3 nucleotides are TGTGCCTGGGGCGGAGAGACCCAGTACTTC.

V usage is TRBV6-4 and J usage is TRBJ1-1; possibly TRBD1 for D (5 bases). The germline V gene has CDR1 MRHNA and CDR2 SNTAGT. The germline V and J ends were trimmed by 4 bases and 3 bases, with 9 bases remaining between them. This CDR3 is built from 13 residues. CDR3 region: CASSAQAYTEAFF. CDR3 sequence (DNA): TGTGCCAGCAGTGCACAGGCCTACACTGAAGCTTTCTTT.

The table lists this clone with a few counts. The chain couples TRBV5-1 to TRBJ1-1, with D unresolved. This CDR3 is 12 amino acids long. V lost 4 bases and J lost 5, with 9 bases in between. The germline CDR1 and CDR2 sequences are SGHRS and YFSETQ. The CDR3 nucleotides read TGCGCCAGCAGCCGAGAGAGGACTGAAGCTTTCTTT. Protein: CASSRERTEAFF.

The table lists this clone with a few counts. The CDR3 spells CASSLTAQVGQGAIGYTF. The CDR3 DNA is TGTGCCAGCAGCTTAACGGCACAGGTCGGACAGGGGGCAATCGGCTACACCTTC. V and J are TRBV7-3 and TRBJ1-2, with 11 bases fitting TRBD1. The germline CDR1 and CDR2 sequences are SGHTA and FQGTGA. Trimming at V came to 0 bases and at J to 8 bases, leaving 14 bases not matched to a gene. The CDR3 spans 18 residues.

The rearrangement uses TRBV7-9 and TRBJ1-1; D gene ambiguous. The CDR3 length is 14 residues. V was clipped by 2 bases and J by 0 bases, with 7 bases between them. Germline V gene sequence: CDR1 SEHNR, CDR2 FQNEAQ (reference sequence). CDR3 region: CASSLTDLNTEAFF. DNA for the CDR3: TGTGCCAGCAGCTTAACGGACTTGAACACTGAAGCTTTCTTT. The whole variable domain, remainder taken from reference TRBV7-9 and TRBJ1-1, is DTGVSQNPRHKITKRGQNVTFRCDPISEHNRLYWYRQTLGQGPEFLTYFQNEAQLEKSRLLSDRFSAERPKGSFSTLEIQRTEQGDSAMYLCASSLTDLNTEAFFGQGTRLTVV.

This clone was counted between two and nine times. CDR3 region: CASGTGTEAFF. Here the CDR3 DNA reads TGTGCCAGCGGTACCGGCACTGAAGCTTTCTTT. The rearrangement links TRBV7-9 to TRBJ1-1, with no clear D. The CDR3 spans 11 residues. Germline V gene data show CDR1 as SEHNR and CDR2 as FQNEAQ (reference sequence). Trimming pared 8 bases from V and 4 bases from J, leaving 8 bases between.

There are a few counts of this clone. This chain connects TRBV18 to TRBJ2-1; TRBD2 agrees at 13 bases. CDR3 length: 16 amino acids. The germline V gene encodes CDR1 KGHSH and CDR2 LQKENI. Germline trimming cut 3 bases from V and 11 bases from J; bases unmatched to any gene: 10. CDR3 DNA sequence: TGTGCCAGCTCACCCGGACTAGCGGGAGTCGCTATGCAGCAGTTCTTC. This sequence encodes CASSPGLAGVAMQQFF.

This chain uses TRBV5-1 with TRBJ2-1; 9 bases line up with TRBD1. The germline V gene has CDR1 SGHRS and CDR2 YFSETQ. The CDR3 runs to 14 residues. V dropped 6 bases and J dropped 9; count of bases not matched to a gene: 10. This chain's CDR3 is CASTRGQGVGEQFF. The DNA for the CDR3 is TGCGCCAGCACCAGGGGACAGGGAGTAGGTGAGCAGTTCTTC.

This sequence joins TRBV6-5 and TRBJ1-2, with 7 positions matching TRBD1. The CDR3 has 14 residues. J was trimmed by 8 bases and V by 2 bases; bases with no gene match: 8. From germline, CDR1 is MNHEY and CDR2 SVGAGI. For the CDR3, the DNA is TGTGCCAGCAGTTACCTCCCGGACAGGTCCGGCTACACCTTC. Translating it yields CASSYLPDRSGYTF.

V and J are TRBV5-1 and TRBJ2-3, with D uncertain. V lost 4 bases to trimming and J lost 4 bases, with 16 bases between them. Germline CDR1 SGHRS, CDR2 YFSETQ. The CDR3 is 15 residues long. CDR3 nucleotide sequence: TGCGCCAGCAGCCCCTCGCCGGTCAGCGCAGATACGCAGTATTTT. Protein: CASSPSPVSADTQYF.

In nucleotides, the CDR3 is TGTGCCAGCAGCGCGGGACTTCTAGGGAGGGTGGGCGAGCAGTACTTC. Its protein product is CASSAGLLGRVGEQYF. The V gene is TRBV9, the J gene TRBJ2-7, with 7 bases identical to TRBD2. The CDR3 runs to 16 residues. V lost 3 bases and J lost 6; bases outside the gene matches: 15. CDR1 is SGDLS and CDR2 is YYNGEE in the germline V gene.

The chain recombines TRBV30 with TRBJ1-5, with D uncertain. There are 13 residues in the CDR3. V was pared by 3 bases and J by 7 bases, with 13 bases between. Germline CDR1 is GTSNPN and CDR2 is SVGIG (reference sequence). The CDR3 nucleotides are TGTGCCTGGAGCGAGGGCCTACTCCAGCCCCAGCATTTT. It encodes CAWSEGLLQPQHF.

The V and J genes are TRBV29-1 and TRBJ2-3; 8 bases are shared with TRBD1. CDR1 is SQVTM, CDR2 ANQGSEA, per germline. CDR3 size: 14 residues. Trimming at V came to 8 bases and at J to 0 bases, leaving 7 bases not matched to a gene. CDR3 protein: CSLQGAHSTDTQYF. CDR3 sequence (DNA): TGCAGCTTGCAGGGGGCCCATAGCACAGATACGCAGTATTTT.

This chain connects TRBV19 to TRBJ2-3; D may be TRBD1 (6 bases). Germline CDR1 and CDR2: LNHDA and SQIVND (reference sequence). Trimming removed 1 base from V and 4 bases from J, with 15 bases in between. The CDR3 covers 16 residues. The CDR3 coding sequence is TGTGCCAGTAGTATAGGAACGGTCAGGGGAGCAGATACGCAGTATTTT. This sequence encodes CASSIGTVRGADTQYF.

V and J are TRBV29-1 and TRBJ2-1; 10 bases agree with TRBD2. The V gene end was trimmed by 2 bases and the J gene end by 2 bases; junction bases not matched to a gene: 9. Germline CDR1 reads SQVTM; CDR2 reads ANQGSEA. The CDR3 has 17 residues. CDR3 nucleotide sequence: TGCAGCGTTGAATTCAGCAAGCGGGAGGGGCCCTACAATGAGCAGTTCTTC. Its protein is CSVEFSKREGPYNEQFF.

This clone was counted between two and nine times. CDR3 nucleotide sequence: TGTGCCAGCAGCTTAGCAGGGAGTCCCTACAATGAGCAGTTCTTC. Residues: CASSLAGSPYNEQFF. The chain is built from TRBV7-2 and TRBJ2-1; D might be TRBD2 (5 bases). The CDR3 length is 15 residues. Germline V lookup: CDR1 SGHTA, CDR2 FQGNSA. Trimming cost V 0 bases and J 2 bases, with 8 bases left between them.

This chain connects TRBV30 to TRBJ1-5, with TRBD1 matching 7 bases. Trimming took 0 bases from V and 2 from J; bases not matched to a gene: 13. CDR1 GTSNPN and CDR2 SVGIG come from the germline V gene (reference sequence). This CDR3 region has 18 residues. The CDR3 DNA follows: TGTGCCTGGAGTGTACGGACAGGTAGAGGGGTTGGCAATCAGCCCCAGCATTTT. It yields the protein CAWSVRTGRGVGNQPQHF.

The rearrangement joins TRBV5-1 to TRBJ1-2; TRBD1 matches at 9 bases. V trimming: 0 bases; J trimming: 7 bases; junction bases outside the gene matches: 7. The germline gives CDR1 SGHRS, CDR2 YFSETQ. The CDR3 totals 15 residues. CDR3: CASSLVLDRGGGYTF. The CDR3 DNA follows: TGCGCCAGCAGCTTGGTCCTGGACAGGGGAGGTGGCTACACCTTC.